The clone carrying this T cell receptor beta chain was seen a handful of times. The sample comes from a study of blood T cell repertoires in COVID-19. Libraries were prepared by immunoSEQ multiplex PCR; TCRdb keeps only in-frame clonotypes and omits some of them. The table records around 450,000 clones, around 90% of them present only once. This clonotype originated in a woman aged 18-29 years who had recovered from COVID-19. Sequenced: PBMCs or T cells enriched from blood (not recorded which).

The CDR3 region is CASSLLGGFKETQYF. As DNA, the CDR3 is TGTGCCAGCAGCTTACTCGGGGGGTTTAAAGAGACCCAGTACTTC. The chain links TRBV7-3 to TRBJ2-5; 7 nucleotides line up with TRBD2. The CDR3 is made up of 15 amino acids. The germline V gene encodes CDR1 SGHTA and CDR2 FQGTGA. After removal of 2 bases from V and 3 bases from J, the junction contained 6 bases not matched to a gene.